The clone carrying this TCR beta chain was found a few times. The antigen remains undetermined. This record comes from a study of T cells after yellow fever vaccination. TCRdb passed the 5' RACE reads through MiXCR, listing each CDR3 protein once. Here the sample spans hundreds of thousands of distinct CDR3 sequences, 12% being singletons. Whole-study findings and limits: Secondary responses were weaker yet peaked faster, day 5 versus 15. Abundant clonotypes from the bulk population could get into FACS-sorted repertoires as contaminants. Some clonotypes were seen in both the CD4 and the CD8 compartments. These made up a small share and likely arose from convergent recombination. Among primary-vaccination clones, most reappeared after the booster, at roughly 95% for CD4 and 85% to 90% for CD8.

The V gene's germline CDR1 is DFQATT and CDR2 SNEGSKA (reference sequence). The CDR3 length is 13 residues. Trimming pared 7 bases from V and 0 bases from J, leaving 13 bases between. The sequenced sample was PBMCs, obtained on the day of the yellow fever booster vaccination. The clonotype originates from a man between 25 and 39 years old who received the YFV17D yellow fever vaccine. V usage is TRBV20-1 and J usage is TRBJ2-7, with D unresolved. The CDR3: CSVPLRSSYEQYF. The CDR3 nucleotides are TGCAGTGTTCCACTCCGGAGCTCCTACGAGCAGTACTTC.